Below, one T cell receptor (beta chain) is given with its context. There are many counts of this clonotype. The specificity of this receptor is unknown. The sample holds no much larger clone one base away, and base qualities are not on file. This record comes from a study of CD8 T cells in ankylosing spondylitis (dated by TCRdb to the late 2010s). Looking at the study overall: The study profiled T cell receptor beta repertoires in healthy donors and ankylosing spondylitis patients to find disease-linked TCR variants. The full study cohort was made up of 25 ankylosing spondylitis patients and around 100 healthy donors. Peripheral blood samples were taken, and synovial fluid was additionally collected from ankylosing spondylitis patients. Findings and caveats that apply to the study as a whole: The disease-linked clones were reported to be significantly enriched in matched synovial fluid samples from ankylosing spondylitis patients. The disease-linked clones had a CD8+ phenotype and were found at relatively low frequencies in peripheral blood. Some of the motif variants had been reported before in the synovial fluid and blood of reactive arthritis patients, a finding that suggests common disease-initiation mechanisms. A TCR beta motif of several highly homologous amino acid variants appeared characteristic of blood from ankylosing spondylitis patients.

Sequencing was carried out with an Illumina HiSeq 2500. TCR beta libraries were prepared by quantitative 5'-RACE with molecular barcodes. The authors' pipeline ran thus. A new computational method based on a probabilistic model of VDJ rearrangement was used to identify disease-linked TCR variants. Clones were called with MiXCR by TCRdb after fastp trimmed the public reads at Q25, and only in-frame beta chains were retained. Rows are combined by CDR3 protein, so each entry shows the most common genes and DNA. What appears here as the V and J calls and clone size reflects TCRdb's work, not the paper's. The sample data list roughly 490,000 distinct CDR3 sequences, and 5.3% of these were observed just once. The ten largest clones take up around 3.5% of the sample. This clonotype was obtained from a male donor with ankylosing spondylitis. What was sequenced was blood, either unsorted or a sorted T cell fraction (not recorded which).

DNA sequence: TGTGCCAGCAGTTACAGGGGTCCGGGGGAGACCCAGTACTTC. Translated, this gives CASSYRGPGETQYF. The rearranged chain carries TRBV6-5 and TRBJ2-5; the D segment might be TRBD1 or TRBD2, since each matches 5 bases. Spanning cysteine to phenylalanine, the CDR3 consists of 14 amino acids. CDR3 DNA is the only sequence kept; it has 42 bases, read in frame from the first base. Relative to germline, V is 2 bases shorter and J is 5 bases shorter, with 12 bases between their ends. CDR1 and CDR2 (MNHEY, SVGAGI) derive from the germline V gene.